This T cell receptor beta chain was identified during a study of cytomegalovirus exposure and HLA in healthy donors. Regarding the study as a whole: Specificity of three CMV-associated chains for CMV antigens was verified in vitro. Presence/absence analyses supposed approximately even sequencing depth among donors.

CDR1 is MNHNY and CDR2 is SVGAGI in the germline V gene (reference sequence). The CDR3 consists of 13 residues. Trimming removed 0 bases from V and 6 bases from J, with 3 bases in between. Donors likely had unrecorded immune exposures despite being nominally healthy when sampled. PCR was performed using 60 Vbeta and 13 Jbeta primers. Original analysis: Later, an analysis found about 80 million unique TCR beta chains, and about 10 million of these were shared. This table comes from immunoSEQ multiplex PCR, and its TCRdb copy is limited to in-frame clones, with some not included. V, J and clone size were drawn from that table, and D and trimming were deduced from the DNA. The sample lists 150,000 or so clones, around 84% seen once, with approximately 3% in the top ten. Concerning this clone: Antigen specificity is unknown. As the CDR3 is not closed by the conserved phenylalanine or tryptophan, this likely results from a read error.

The sequence was collected from a woman aged 40 to 49 in good health and CMV-seronegative. The sample comprised PBMCs. This chain connects TRBV6-6 to TRBJ1-6; D remains ambiguous. CDR3 residues: CASSYSSNSPLHL. The CDR3 DNA reads TGTGCCAGCAGTTACTCTAGTAATTCACCCCTCCACCTT.